The clone carrying this T cell receptor (beta chain) was counted a single time. This sample was included in a study of blood T cell repertoires in COVID-19. Study-wide background: Spain, Italy and the United States supplied samples that represented acute and convalescent COVID-19. Sample material is recorded as cDNA or gDNA derived from T cells, B-cell-depleted T cells, or PBMCs.

As handled by the study authors: How many nucleated cells were present was estimated from reference gene primer amplification. The table came from immunoSEQ multiplex PCR; TCRdb's copy has only in-frame clones and leaves some out. V and J calls and clone size are given by that table; D and trimming were obtained from the DNA. Of 270,000 or so clones listed, around nine tenths are singletons. Source material: peripheral blood. The sequence was obtained from a man aged 35 to 55 with active or convalescent COVID-19.

CDR3 residues: CASSLMAGAGYEQYF. Here the CDR3 DNA reads TGTGCCAGCAGCTTAATGGCGGGGGCTGGCTACGAGCAGTACTTC. The gene calls are TRBV7-3 and TRBJ2-7, with D possibly matching TRBD2 (7 bases). The CDR3 runs 15 residues. Germline assignment: CDR1 SGHTA and CDR2 FQGTGA. V lost 1 base, J lost 3 bases, and 13 bases lay in between. Filled out from reference TRBV7-3 and TRBJ2-7, the complete variable domain reads GAGVSQTPSNKVTEKGKYVELRCDPISGHTALYWYRQSLGQGPEFLIYFQGTGAADDSGLPNDRFFAVRPEGSVSTLKIQRTERGDSAVYLCASSLMAGAGYEQYFGPGTRLTVT.